These T cell receptor beta chains were read from a single sample in a study of OX40 agonist ivuxolimab in advanced cancers. Assay used: immunoSEQ multiplex PCR; TCRdb lists only in-frame clones, some missing. The table shows about 38,000 clones, with about 89% occurring only once. The source was CD4+ or CD8+ T cells sorted from blood, collected in a trial of the OX40 agonist ivuxolimab. These receptors all stem from an adult with an advanced solid tumor such as melanoma, head and neck, liver or kidney cancer. The CDR3 runs from the conserved cysteine through the conserved F or W. The D gene is left open where the match is weak. Expanded clones are given a class, and other clones once, few, many or no size at all.

v_call	d_call	clone_size	j_call	cdr3_aa	cdr3_nt
TRBV19	.	.	TRBJ2-1	CASSTPQGREQFF	TGTGCCAGTAGTACTCCACAGGGCCGGGAGCAGTTCTTC
TRBV28	TRBD1	.	TRBJ1-5	CASSSGQDNQPQHF	TGTGCCAGCAGTTCCGGACAGGACAATCAGCCCCAGCATTTT
TRBV6-4	.	.	TRBJ1-5	CASPVHDSSNQPQHF	TGTGCCAGCCCGGTGCATGACAGCAGCAATCAGCCCCAGCATTTT
TRBV2	.	.	TRBJ2-2	CASNPGEAGTGELFF	TGTGCCAGCAACCCGGGTGAGGCGGGCACCGGGGAGCTGTTTTTT
TRBV7-2	.	few	TRBJ1-1	CATMLGAQSTEAFF	TGTGCCACCATGTTGGGGGCGCAAAGCACTGAAGCTTTCTTT
TRBV5-6	.	.	TRBJ2-7	CASGDWAIQSHEQYF	TGTGCCAGCGGAGACTGGGCAATCCAGTCCCACGAGCAGTACTTC
TRBV30	TRBD2	.	TRBJ2-4	CAWSVGTSGSVGAKNIQYF	TGTGCCTGGAGTGTGGGGACTAGCGGGAGTGTGGGGGCCAAAAACATTCAGTACTTC
TRBV27	TRBD1	.	TRBJ2-7	CASSWTGDYEQYF	TGTGCCAGCAGCTGGACAGGGGACTACGAGCAGTACTTC
TRBV12-5	.	.	TRBJ2-5	CASGQTETQYF	TGTGCTAGTGGTCAAACAGAGACCCAGTACTTC
TRBV6-5	TRBD2	.	TRBJ2-7	CASSLAGGAPYEQYF	TGTGCCAGCAGTCTAGCGGGAGGAGCCCCCTACGAGCAGTACTTC